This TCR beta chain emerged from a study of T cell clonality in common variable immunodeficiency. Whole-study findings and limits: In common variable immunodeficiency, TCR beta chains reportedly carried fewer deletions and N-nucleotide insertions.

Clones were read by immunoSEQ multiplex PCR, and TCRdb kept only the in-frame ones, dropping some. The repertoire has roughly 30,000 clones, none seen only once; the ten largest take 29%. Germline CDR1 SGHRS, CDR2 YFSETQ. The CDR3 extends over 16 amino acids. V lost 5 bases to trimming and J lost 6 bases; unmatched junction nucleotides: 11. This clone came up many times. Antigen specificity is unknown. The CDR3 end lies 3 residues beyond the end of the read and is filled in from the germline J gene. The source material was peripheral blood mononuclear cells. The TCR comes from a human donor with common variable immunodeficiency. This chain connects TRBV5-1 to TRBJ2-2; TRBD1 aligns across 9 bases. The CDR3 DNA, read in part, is TGCGCCAGCAGTTTTACAGGGGGCCTATTTTCCGGGGAG. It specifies CASSFTGGLFSGE. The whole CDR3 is CASSFTGGLFSGELFF. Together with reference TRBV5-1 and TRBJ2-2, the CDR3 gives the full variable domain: KAGVTQTPRYLIKTRGQQVTLSCSPISGHRSVSWYQQTPGQGLQFLFEYFSETQRNKGNFPGRFSGRQFSNSRSEMNVSTLELGDSALYLCASSFTGGLFSGELFFGEGSRLTVL.